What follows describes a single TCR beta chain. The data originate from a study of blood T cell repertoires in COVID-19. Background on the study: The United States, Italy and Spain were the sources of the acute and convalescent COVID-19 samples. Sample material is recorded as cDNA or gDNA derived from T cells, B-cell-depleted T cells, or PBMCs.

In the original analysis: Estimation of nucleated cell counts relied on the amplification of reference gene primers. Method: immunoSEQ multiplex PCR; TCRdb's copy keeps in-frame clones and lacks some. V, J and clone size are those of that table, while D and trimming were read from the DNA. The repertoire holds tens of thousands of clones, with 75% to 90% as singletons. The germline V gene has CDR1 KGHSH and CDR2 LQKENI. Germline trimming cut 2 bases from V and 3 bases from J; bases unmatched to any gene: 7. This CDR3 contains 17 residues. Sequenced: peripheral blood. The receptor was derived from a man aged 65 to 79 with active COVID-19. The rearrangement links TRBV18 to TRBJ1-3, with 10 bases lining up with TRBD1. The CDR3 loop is CASSPTPTGGGGNTIYF. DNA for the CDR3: TGTGCCAGCTCACCAACCCCGACAGGGGGCGGTGGAAACACCATATATTTT. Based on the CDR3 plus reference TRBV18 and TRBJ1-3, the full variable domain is NAGVMQNPRHLVRRRGQEARLRCSPMKGHSHVYWYRQLPEEGLKFMVYLQKENIIDESGMPKERFSAEFPKEGPSILRIQQVVRGDSAAYFCASSPTPTGGGGNTIYFGEGSWLTVV.